The T cell receptor (beta chain) under discussion was sequenced for a study of regulatory T cells in long-lasting Graves disease. In its sample, this clonotype was seen many times. Germline CDR1 reads KGHSH; CDR2 reads LQKENI. This CDR3 has 14 amino acids. Trimming took off 2 bases at V and 3 bases at J, with 7 bases between the two ends. Sample time point: newly diagnosed GD, antithyroid drugs for less than 3 months. Following extraction of RNA from PBMCs, that RNA was used to make the TCR library. Arm-PCR with iRepertoire HTBI primers amplified the CDR3 regions for these TCR beta libraries. MiXCR, run by TCRdb on the multiplex PCR reads, gives a single entry per CDR3 protein. In the table there are roughly 410,000 distinct CDR3 sequences, 15% of which are singletons. These data were also filed under a second study, of T cells in Graves' hyperthyroidism and ophthalmopathy. Turning to that study: No ophthalmopathy progression within 18 months constituted stable Graves' hyperthyroidism.

This clonotype originated in a woman aged 40 to 50 with Graves disease. The sequencing used peripheral blood mononuclear cells (PBMCs), collected at new diagnosis, from a patient treated with antithyroid drugs. The gene calls are TRBV18 and TRBJ2-2; D is undetermined. The CDR3 nucleotides are TGTGCCAGCTCACCAAGGCAGGACACCGGGGAGCTGTTTTTT. It yields the protein CASSPRQDTGELFF.